In its sample, the clone carrying this T cell receptor beta chain was seen once. Its target is not known. This specimen belongs to a study of identifying expanded T cells in peripheral blood. Points from the study as a whole: Variance in clone template counts between approximately 2-week samples significantly increased with total template count across all healthy donors.

Germline loops: CDR1 LNHDA, CDR2 SQIVND (reference sequence). The CDR3 sequence is 14 residues long. The trim removed 3 bases at V and 9 bases at J, leaving 5 bases unmatched. The protocol was immunoSEQ multiplex PCR, while the TCRdb copy is restricted to in-frame clones and leaves out a portion. The sample contains around 100,000 clones, over 80% of which appear only once. This TCR derives from a person aged 18-69 years in good health. What was sequenced was blood. The chain carries TRBV19 and TRBJ1-6; 7 bases are shared with TRBD1. The CDR3 loop is CASSMTGIGSPLHF. The CDR3 DNA reads TGTGCCAGTAGTATGACAGGGATAGGTTCACCCCTCCACTTT.